The 28 T cell receptor beta chains in this list originate from one sample, sequenced in a study of blood T cell repertoires in COVID-19 (dated by TCRdb to the early 2020s). Libraries were made using the immunoSEQ multiplex PCR assay. TCRdb provides this immuneACCESS table in a form limited to in-frame rearrangements. Some clones are lacking; in checked studies, under half of them reflect an unresolved V gene, and why the rest are absent is not known. This sample gives about 410,000 clones in total; roughly 91% of them show up just once. Less than 2% of the sample is held by the ten biggest clonotypes. The sample taken for sequencing was PBMCs or T cells enriched from blood (not recorded which). The source is a woman aged 25-40 years who had recovered from COVID-19.

The CDR3 DNA follows: TGTGCCAGCAGCACGGACAGGGGGCCGGCTTTCTTT. Protein: CASSTDRGPAFF. This chain links TRBV5-4 with TRBJ1-1; 11 bases are shared with TRBD1. Trimming removed 4 bases from V and 11 bases from J; junction bases left unmatched: 4. CDR1 and CDR2 (germline): SGHNT, YYREEE (reference sequence). This CDR3 is built from 12 residues.

This chain connects TRBV20-1 to TRBJ1-1, with D perhaps TRBD1 (6 bases). The CDR3 sequence is 12 residues long. Trimming stripped 3 bases from V and 9 bases from J, with 14 bases between. Germline CDR1 and CDR2: DFQATT and SNEGSKA (reference sequence). The CDR3 DNA sequence: TGCAGTGCTAGTCTCTACGGGACAAAAGCTTTCTTT. Its protein is CSASLYGTKAFF.

The chain joins TRBV29-1 to TRBJ2-3; 11 nucleotides match TRBD2. The CDR3 runs 16 residues. Germline values: CDR1 SQVTM, CDR2 ANQGSEA. V gave up 4 bases and J gave up 0 bases; unmatched junction bases: 6. CDR3 protein: CSVVDPSGGSTDTQYF. Written as DNA, the CDR3 is TGCAGCGTTGTTGACCCTAGCGGGGGGAGCACAGATACGCAGTATTTT.

Of note for this clone: Other nucleotide sequences from this sample produce the same CDR3. J is TRBJ2-1 and V is TRBV7-2; TRBD2 agrees at 10 bases. The trim removed 5 bases at V and 4 bases at J, leaving 11 bases unmatched. The germline V gene has CDR1 SGHTA and CDR2 FQGNSA. CDR3 length: 17 residues. In DNA form, the CDR3 reads TGTGCCAGCAGCCTTGTGGGGCTAGCGGGGGCTTACAATGAGCAGTTCTTC. It translates to CASSLVGLAGAYNEQFF.

The chain couples TRBV6-5 to TRBJ2-5; 7 nucleotides line up with TRBD2. In germline, CDR1 is MNHEY, CDR2 SVGAGI. The CDR3 runs to 15 residues. Germline trimming cut 8 bases from V and 2 bases from J; bases unmatched to any gene: 11. CDR3 DNA sequence: TGTGCCAGCCAGAAGTATACTAGCGTTCAAGAGACCCAGTACTTC. It yields the protein CASQKYTSVQETQYF.

As to this clone: The same CDR3 arises from other DNA sequences in this sample as well. The gene calls are TRBV6-2 or TRBV6-3 and TRBJ2-3; weak D call: TRBD2 (5 bases). Germline V lookup: CDR1 MNHEY, CDR2 SVGEGT. V gave up 3 bases and J gave up 1 base, with 8 bases separating them. The CDR3 totals 14 residues. This CDR3 is CASSYRGGTDTQYF. CDR3 in DNA: TGTGCCAGCAGTTATCGGGGAGGCACAGATACGCAGTATTTT.

As concerns this clone: This sample also contains other DNA sequences that code for the same CDR3. The J gene is TRBJ1-1, the V gene TRBV5-1; maybe TRBD1 (6 bases). The CDR3 is made up of 14 amino acids. Trimming took off 1 base at V and 1 base at J, with 8 bases between the two ends. CDR1 and CDR2 (germline): SGHRS, YFSETQ. In nucleotides, the CDR3 is TGCGCCAGCAGCTTGACGGGACAGAACACTGAAGCTTTCTTT. The encoded protein is CASSLTGQNTEAFF.

CDR3 DNA sequence: TGTGCCACCAACCCCTGGGGACAGGCTAAGACTGAAGCTTTCTTT. Translating gives CATNPWGQAKTEAFF. The chain carries TRBV19 and TRBJ1-1; 8 positions agree with TRBD1. Germline V gene sequence: CDR1 LNHDA, CDR2 SQIVND (reference sequence). The CDR3 runs to 15 residues. With V trimmed by 10 bases and J by 5 bases, 15 bases remained unmatched.

This clone was counted only a few times. This chain joins TRBV6-2 or TRBV6-3 and TRBJ1-5, with D unresolved. V was shortened by 5 bases and J by 7 bases, with 15 bases between the two germline ends. There are 14 residues in the CDR3. Germline lookup yields CDR1 MNHEY and CDR2 SVGEGT. The CDR3 spells CASSRGASNQPQHF. CDR3 bases: TGTGCCAGCAGTCGCGGCGCCAGTAACCAGCCCCAGCATTTT.

The sample holds one count of this clone. The V call is TRBV27, the J call TRBJ2-1; TRBD2 aligns across 12 bases. The germline CDR1 and CDR2 sequences are MNHEY and SMNVEV (reference sequence). The CDR3 sequence is 16 residues long. With 2 bases clipped from V and 7 bases from J, the junction kept 6 bases outside the gene matches. CDR3 sequence: CASSLRTSGMGNEQFF. CDR3 in DNA: TGTGCCAGCAGTTTAAGGACTAGCGGGATGGGTAATGAGCAGTTCTTC.

The V gene is TRBV18, the J gene TRBJ2-3, with a possible D match to TRBD2 (6 bases). V shed 0 bases and J shed 6 bases, with 7 bases lying between them. The CDR3 has 13 amino acids. The V gene's germline CDR1 is KGHSH and CDR2 LQKENI. DNA for the CDR3: TGTGCCAGCTCACCACCGGGACTCGATACGCAGTATTTT. Encoded protein: CASSPPGLDTQYF. The variable domain in full, completed from reference TRBV18 and TRBJ2-3, reads NAGVMQNPRHLVRRRGQEARLRCSPMKGHSHVYWYRQLPEEGLKFMVYLQKENIIDESGMPKERFSAEFPKEGPSILRIQQVVRGDSAAYFCASSPPGLDTQYFGPGTRLTVL.

The V call is TRBV7-9, the J call TRBJ2-7, with 10 bases that match TRBD1. Germline CDR1 and CDR2: SEHNR and FQNEAQ (reference sequence). J lost 3 bases, V lost 5 bases, and 10 bases had no gene match. CDR3 length: 16 residues. CDR3 loop: CASSRKGQGINYEQYF. For the CDR3, the DNA is TGTGCCAGCAGCAGGAAGGGACAGGGGATTAACTACGAGCAGTACTTC.

The rearrangement joins TRBV5-4 to TRBJ1-6, with TRBD1 matching 7 bases. J was trimmed by 0 bases and V by 0 bases; bases with no gene match: 6. The germline CDR1 and CDR2 sequences are SGHNT and YYREEE (reference sequence). The CDR3 contains 18 residues. The CDR3 coding sequence is TGTGCCAGCAGCTTGGAGCCAGGGGGTTACTCCTATAATTCACCCCTCCACTTT. It encodes CASSLEPGGYSYNSPLHF.

The J gene is TRBJ1-4, the V gene TRBV5-1, with D possibly matching TRBD1 (6 bases). The CDR3 runs to 15 residues. Per germline, CDR1 SGHRS and CDR2 YFSETQ. V lost 1 base and J 0 bases, leaving 7 bases between the germline ends. CDR3 sequence: CASSLRGTTNEKLFF. In DNA, the CDR3 is TGCGCCAGCAGCTTGAGGGGGACAACTAATGAAAAACTGTTTTTT.

The chain has TRBV14 and TRBJ2-1, with 7 bases identical to TRBD2. The junction had 15 bases not matched to a gene; V was cut back by 4 bases and J by 6 bases. The length of the CDR3 is 17 residues. The germline V gene encodes CDR1 SGHDN and CDR2 FVKESK. The CDR3: CASSPLWGGGPGNEQFF. The DNA of the CDR3 is TGTGCCAGCAGCCCCCTTTGGGGGGGAGGGCCGGGCAATGAGCAGTTCTTC.

CDR3: CASRASGQNTDTQYF. The CDR3 bases are TGCGCCAGCAGAGCCTCGGGACAGAACACAGATACGCAGTATTTT. The V and J genes are TRBV5-1 and TRBJ2-3; 7 positions agree with TRBD1. Trimming removed 5 bases from V and 2 bases from J; junction bases left unmatched: 8. CDR1 SGHRS and CDR2 YFSETQ come from the germline V gene. This CDR3 contains 15 residues.

The chain recombines TRBV5-4 with TRBJ2-3, with D possibly TRBD2 on 5 matching bases. V lost 7 bases and J 2 bases, leaving 14 bases between the germline ends. This CDR3 contains 14 residues. Germline loops: CDR1 SGHNT, CDR2 YYREEE (reference sequence). The CDR3: CASPRLADTDTQYF. In nucleotides, the CDR3 is TGTGCCAGCCCCCGGCTAGCAGACACAGATACGCAGTATTTT.

This clone was seen just once. V gene TRBV7-2 combines with J gene TRBJ1-2, with D unclear. This CDR3 is built from 18 residues. Germline-derived CDR1 and CDR2 are SGHTA and FQGNSA. Trimming removed 5 bases from V and 3 bases from J, with 25 bases in between. CDR3 bases: TGTGCCAGCAGCACATCAACCAGGTCCCCCTCGAAGGACTATGGCTACACCTTC. This gives the protein CASSTSTRSPSKDYGYTF.

The rearrangement joins TRBV2 to TRBJ1-6, with TRBD1 as a possible D gene (5 bases). CDR1 SNHLY and CDR2 FYNNEI come from the germline V gene. The CDR3 totals 13 residues. Trimming removed 10 bases at V and 9 bases at J, with 16 bases between. The CDR3 protein is CATTGTGVSPLHF. In DNA form, the CDR3 reads TGTGCCACCACCGGGACGGGGGTTTCACCCCTCCACTTT.

Worth noting for this clone: Other DNA sequences in the sample encode the same CDR3. The chain links TRBV6-1 to TRBJ1-2; 7 bases are shared with TRBD1. This CDR3 contains 14 residues. The V gene end was trimmed by 1 base and the J gene end by 4 bases; junction bases not matched to a gene: 3. Germline assignment: CDR1 MNHNS and CDR2 SASEGT. CDR3 coding DNA: TGTGCCAGCAGTGAAGGCAACAGGGGCTATGGCTACACCTTC. Encoded protein: CASSEGNRGYGYTF.

The gene calls are TRBV5-1 and TRBJ2-7; possibly TRBD2 for D (6 bases). Germline V lookup: CDR1 SGHRS, CDR2 YFSETQ. Trimming pared 4 bases from V and 7 bases from J, leaving 15 bases between. This CDR3 has 13 amino acids. Written as DNA, the CDR3 is TGCGCCAGCAGCGGAGGGACCCCTAGGGAGCAGTACTTC. Translating it yields CASSGGTPREQYF. The whole variable domain, filled in from reference TRBV5-1 and TRBJ2-7, reads KAGVTQTPRYLIKTRGQQVTLSCSPISGHRSVSWYQQTPGQGLQFLFEYFSETQRNKGNFPGRFSGRQFSNSRSEMNVSTLELGDSALYLCASSGGTPREQYFGPGTRLTVT.

V is TRBV7-6 and J is TRBJ2-2; the match to TRBD2 covers 13 bases. CDR3 length equals 17 residues. Germline CDR1 is SGHVS and CDR2 is FNYEAQ. With 5 bases clipped from V and 4 bases from J, the junction kept 7 bases outside the gene matches. The CDR3 nucleotides read TGTGCCAGCAGCACTAGCGGGGGGGCCGGGGGCACCGGGGAGCTGTTTTTT. Amino acids: CASSTSGGAGGTGELFF.

The V gene is TRBV13, the J gene TRBJ2-7; D might be TRBD1 (6 bases). The CDR3 loop spans 14 amino acids. The V end was cut by 4 bases, the J end by 6 bases, with 16 bases between. The germline CDR1 and CDR2 sequences are PRHDT and FYEKMQ (reference sequence). CDR3: CASSSWGTPGEQYF. DNA for the CDR3: TGTGCCAGCAGCTCATGGGGGACACCTGGCGAGCAGTACTTC.

The CDR3 coding sequence is TGTGCCAGCAGCCAAGAGGGACATCTGAACACTGAAGCTTTCTTT. It encodes CASSQEGHLNTEAFF. The chain carries TRBV4-2 and TRBJ1-1; possibly TRBD1 for D (6 bases). V dropped 0 bases and J dropped 0 bases, with 8 bases sitting between them. The germline gives CDR1 LGHNA, CDR2 YNFKEQ. The CDR3 extends over 15 amino acids.

The rearrangement joins TRBV6-6 to TRBJ2-2, with D perhaps matching TRBD1 (6 bases). The length of the CDR3 is 12 residues. CDR1 is MNHNY, CDR2 SVGAGI, per germline (reference sequence). Trimming shortened V by 10 bases and J by 6 bases, and 12 bases separated the two germline ends. CDR3 protein: CATLQGSGELFF. The CDR3 coding sequence is TGTGCCACCTTACAGGGATCCGGGGAGCTGTTTTTT.

Here the CDR3 reads CSASVRESDEQFF. The CDR3 nucleotides are TGCAGTGCTAGTGTGCGGGAGTCGGATGAGCAGTTCTTC. The chain links TRBV20-1 to TRBJ2-1; TRBD2 aligns across 7 bases. CDR3 size: 13 residues. V shed 3 bases, J shed 8 bases, and the junction held 7 bases outside the gene matches. CDR1 is DFQATT, CDR2 SNEGSKA, per germline (reference sequence).

The chain uses TRBV28 and TRBJ2-3, with D possibly being TRBD2 (6 bases). Looked up from germline, CDR1 is MDHEN and CDR2 is SYDVKM. V shed 5 bases and J shed 1 base, with 13 bases lying between them. This CDR3 comprises 15 residues. DNA of the CDR3: TGTGCCAGCAGTCATAGTAGCGGAGGCACAGATACGCAGTATTTT. Amino acid sequence: CASSHSSGGTDTQYF.

The chain recombines TRBV19 with TRBJ1-1, with D possibly being TRBD1 (6 bases). V was trimmed by 3 bases and J by 3 bases, leaving 8 bases between them. CDR3 length equals 13 residues. The germline V gene encodes CDR1 LNHDA and CDR2 SQIVND (reference sequence). CDR3 in DNA: TGTGCCAGTAGTATCAGGGGTTACACTGAAGCTTTCTTT. Protein: CASSIRGYTEAFF.